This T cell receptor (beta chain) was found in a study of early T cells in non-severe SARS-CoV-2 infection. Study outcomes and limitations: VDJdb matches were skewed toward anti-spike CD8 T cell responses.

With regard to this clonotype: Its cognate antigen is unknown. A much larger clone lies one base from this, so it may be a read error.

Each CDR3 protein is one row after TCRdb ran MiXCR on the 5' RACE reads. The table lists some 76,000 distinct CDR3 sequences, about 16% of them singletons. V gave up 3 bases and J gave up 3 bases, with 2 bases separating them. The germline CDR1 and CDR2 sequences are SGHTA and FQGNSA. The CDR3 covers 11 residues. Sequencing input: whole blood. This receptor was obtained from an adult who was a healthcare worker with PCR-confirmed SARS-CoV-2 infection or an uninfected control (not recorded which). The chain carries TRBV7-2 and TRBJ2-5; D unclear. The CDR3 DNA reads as TGTGCCAGCAGCTTCAAAGAGACCCAGTACTTC. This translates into CASSFKETQYF.